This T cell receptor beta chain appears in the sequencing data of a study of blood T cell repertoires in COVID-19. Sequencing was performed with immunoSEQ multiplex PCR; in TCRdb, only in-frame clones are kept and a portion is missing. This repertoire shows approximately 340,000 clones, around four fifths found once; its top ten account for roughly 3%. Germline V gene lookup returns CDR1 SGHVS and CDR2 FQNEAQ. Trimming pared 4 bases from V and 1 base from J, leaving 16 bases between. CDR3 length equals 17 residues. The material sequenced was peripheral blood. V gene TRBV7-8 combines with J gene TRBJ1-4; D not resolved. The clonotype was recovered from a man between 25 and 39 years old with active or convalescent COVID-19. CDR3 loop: CASSSTRTTRTNEKLFF. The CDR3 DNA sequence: TGTGCCAGCAGCTCGACACGGACTACTCGAACTAATGAAAAACTGTTTTTT.